Listed here are 30 T cell receptor beta chains from one sample, sequenced in a study of cytomegalovirus exposure and HLA in healthy donors. The repertoire was sequenced with immunoSEQ multiplex PCR; TCRdb's copy has only in-frame clones and lacks some. Counted here are fewer than 200,000 clones, around 86% occurring once; the ten biggest clones make up 2% to 3%. Sample: PBMCs. The receptor set was obtained from a man in his late teens or twenties in good health and CMV-seropositive.

This rearrangement joins TRBV27 to TRBJ1-1, with 11 nucleotides matching TRBD1. The CDR3 runs to 19 residues. Germline lookup yields CDR1 MNHEY and CDR2 SMNVEV (reference sequence). With 1 base clipped from V and 7 bases from J, the junction kept 17 bases outside the gene matches. CDR3 nucleotides: TGTGCCAGCAGTTTATGGGGTTTTGGGGACAGGGGGGTTGGCGGTGAAGCTTTCTTT. Protein sequence: CASSLWGFGDRGVGGEAFF.

This rearrangement joins TRBV4-2 to TRBJ2-7; 7 bases agree with TRBD2. J gave up 2 bases and V 1 base, and 2 bases lay outside the gene matches. The CDR3 is 14 residues long. The germline CDR1 and CDR2 sequences are LGHNA and YNFKEQ. This CDR3 reads CASSQGGGPYEQYF. DNA of the CDR3: TGTGCCAGCAGCCAAGGGGGGGGACCCTACGAGCAGTACTTC.

The chain recombines TRBV9 with TRBJ1-2, with D possibly matching TRBD1 (6 bases). V lost 3 bases and J lost 6, with 18 bases in between. Germline V lookup: CDR1 SGDLS, CDR2 YYNGEE. CDR3 length: 15 residues. CDR3 in DNA: TGTGCCAGCAGCGAGCCACAGGGTAGTTTTAATGGCTACACCTTC. The encoded protein is CASSEPQGSFNGYTF.

The chain recombines TRBV18 with TRBJ1-5; D remains unclear. This CDR3 comprises 15 residues. Germline V gene data show CDR1 as KGHSH and CDR2 as LQKENI. The V and J ends lost 2 bases and 6 bases respectively, with 14 bases between them. CDR3 sequence reads: CASSPAGSQIQPQHF. CDR3 bases: TGTGCCAGCTCACCAGCCGGGTCCCAAATTCAGCCCCAGCATTTT.

The chain links TRBV6-6 to TRBJ1-5; 9 bases are shared with TRBD1. Per germline, CDR1 MNHNY and CDR2 SVGAGI (reference sequence). The CDR3 length is 14 residues. Germline trimming cut 6 bases from V and 3 bases from J; bases unmatched to any gene: 3. CDR3 sequence: CASSGQGNNQPQHF. CDR3 in DNA: TGTGCCAGCAGCGGACAGGGGAACAATCAGCCCCAGCATTTT.

This chain uses TRBV5-4 with TRBJ2-6; perhaps TRBD2 as D (6 bases). This CDR3 is built from 17 residues. The V end lost 0 bases, the J end lost 4 bases, and 14 bases lay between the germline ends. The germline V gene has CDR1 SGHNT and CDR2 YYREEE (reference sequence). The CDR3 loop reads CASSLGWGVSGANVLTF. The CDR3 region has the DNA TGTGCCAGCAGCTTGGGTTGGGGGGTCTCCGGGGCCAACGTCCTGACTTTC.

Only a few counts were recorded for this clone. This chain uses TRBV6-1 with TRBJ2-7, with 9 positions matching TRBD1. From germline, CDR1 is MNHNS and CDR2 SASEGT. V lost 5 bases to trimming and J lost 5 bases; unmatched junction nucleotides: 7. The CDR3 spans 14 residues. CDR3 bases: TGTGCCAGCAGTATTGTTTGGACAGGGGACGAGCAGTACTTC. Encoded protein: CASSIVWTGDEQYF.

The chain carries TRBV9 and TRBJ2-1, with TRBD2 as a possible D gene (5 bases). The CDR3 is 13 residues long. Germline CDR1 reads SGDLS; CDR2 reads YYNGEE. V was clipped by 7 bases and J by 6 bases, with 14 bases between them. This CDR3 is CASGIASANEQFF. DNA for the CDR3: TGTGCCAGCGGGATAGCGAGTGCCAATGAGCAGTTCTTC.

The CDR3 region has the DNA TGTGCCAGCAGTCGCCCCGACCCAGGGAAATCCAACTATGGCTACACCTTC. This encodes CASSRPDPGKSNYGYTF. The V gene is TRBV6-4, the J gene TRBJ1-2; a weak D match, TRBD1 (5 bases). Deletions cut 5 bases from V and 2 bases from J, with 21 bases between. The CDR3 sequence is 17 residues long. Germline V gene lookup returns CDR1 MRHNA and CDR2 SNTAGT.

The chain carries TRBV29-1 and TRBJ2-1, with a tentative D call TRBD2 (5 bases). Trimming left V 6 bases short and J 0 bases short, with 15 bases between. This CDR3 spans 15 amino acids. Germline V gene lookup returns CDR1 SQVTM and CDR2 ANQGSEA. Written as DNA, the CDR3 is TGCAGCGTCTCATCCGGGGTCATCTCCTACAATGAGCAGTTCTTC. Residues: CSVSSGVISYNEQFF.

This clone occurred a few times. In DNA, the CDR3 is TGTGCCAGCAGTCCTCCCGCGCGTTTGAACACTGAAGCTTTCTTT. Translation gives CASSPPARLNTEAFF. The V call is TRBV6-6, the J call TRBJ1-1; D is unresolved. Trimming cost V 5 bases and J 0 bases, with 13 bases left between them. The CDR3 is 15 amino acids. Germline lookup yields CDR1 MNHNY and CDR2 SVGAGI (reference sequence).

CDR3: CASSQDSYEQFF. The CDR3 DNA is TGTGCCAGCAGCCAAGATTCGTATGAGCAGTTCTTC. The rearrangement links TRBV4-2 to TRBJ2-1; D remains unclear. The CDR3 is 12 amino acids. From germline, CDR1 is LGHNA and CDR2 YNFKEQ. V was cut by 0 bases and J by 8 bases, with 5 bases left in between.

This chain uses TRBV27 with TRBJ1-1; D is possibly TRBD1 (5 bases). The CDR3 has 14 amino acids. Germline V lookup: CDR1 MNHEY, CDR2 SMNVEV (reference sequence). V was shortened by 2 bases and J by 7 bases, with 14 bases between the two germline ends. CDR3 protein: CASSLDSSTFEAFF. The CDR3 DNA sequence: TGTGCCAGCAGTTTAGACAGCTCGACCTTTGAAGCTTTCTTT.

The J gene is TRBJ2-6, the V gene TRBV10-3; 14 nucleotides align to TRBD2. Germline V gene data show CDR1 as ENHRY and CDR2 as SYGVKD. The J segment lost 2 bases and the V segment lost 4 bases, leaving 1 base of the junction unmatched. This CDR3 comprises 17 residues. CDR3 nucleotides: TGTGCCATCAGTGGACTAGCGGGGGGGACTGGGGCCAACGTCCTGACTTTC. Its protein product is CAISGLAGGTGANVLTF.

This clone was seen a handful of times. In the same sample, other DNA sequences code for this CDR3. The V and J genes are TRBV2 and TRBJ1-1; D perhaps matches TRBD1 (5 bases). CDR1 SNHLY and CDR2 FYNNEI come from the germline V gene. The CDR3 consists of 13 residues. V gave up 2 bases and J gave up 1 base, with 5 bases separating them. The CDR3 is CASSEQGNTEAFF. Here the CDR3 DNA reads TGTGCCAGCAGTGAACAGGGGAACACTGAAGCTTTCTTT.

This clone was detected only once. The chain links TRBV29-1 to TRBJ2-7; D call uncertain. Per the germline V gene, CDR1 is SQVTM and CDR2 is ANQGSEA. The V and J ends lost 1 base and 5 bases respectively, with 6 bases between them. This CDR3 is built from 11 residues. The chain's CDR3 is CSVEGSHEQYF. The CDR3 DNA reads as TGCAGCGTTGAAGGGAGTCACGAGCAGTACTTC.

CDR3 sequence reads: CASSLVLAGGPGETQYF. DNA of the CDR3: TGTGCCAGCAGCTTAGTGCTAGCGGGGGGGCCAGGAGAGACCCAGTACTTC. V is TRBV7-9 and J is TRBJ2-5, with 12 bases aligning to TRBD2. V shed 1 base and J 4 bases; nucleotides not matched to a gene: 7. This CDR3 region has 17 residues. Germline CDR1 is SEHNR and CDR2 is FQNEAQ (reference sequence).

This chain joins TRBV29-1 and TRBJ2-1; D unclear. Germline V CDR1 and CDR2: SQVTM, ANQGSEA. The CDR3 runs to 10 residues. V was shortened by 4 bases and J by 6 bases, with 4 bases between the two germline ends. The CDR3 region is CSVVINEQFF. In DNA, the CDR3 is TGCAGCGTTGTCATCAATGAGCAGTTCTTC.

The chain has TRBV7-9 and TRBJ2-2; 8 bases match TRBD2. CDR3 length: 15 amino acids. The germline gives CDR1 SEHNR, CDR2 FQNEAQ (reference sequence). Germline trimming cut 5 bases from V and 4 bases from J; bases unmatched to any gene: 6. The DNA of the CDR3 is TGTGCCAGCAGCCGACGCGGGACTAGCACCGGGGAGCTGTTTTTT. This translates into CASSRRGTSTGELFF.

This clone has a single count. This chain connects TRBV6-5 to TRBJ2-5; 9 bases are shared with TRBD1. The CDR3 sequence is 15 residues long. The V gene end was trimmed by 6 bases and the J gene end by 2 bases; junction bases not matched to a gene: 7. Germline-derived CDR1 and CDR2 are MNHEY and SVGAGI. CDR3 DNA sequence: TGTGCCAGCAGCTCTCCCGGGACAGGGCAAGAGACCCAGTACTTC. This gives the protein CASSSPGTGQETQYF.

CDR3 coding DNA: TGTGCCAGCAGTTCACCATACCAGGTATCTGGGGCCAACGTCCTGACTTTC. The encoded protein is CASSSPYQVSGANVLTF. The chain employs TRBV27 and TRBJ2-6; D is unresolved. Germline values: CDR1 MNHEY, CDR2 SMNVEV (reference sequence). The CDR3 has 17 amino acids. V was pared by 4 bases and J by 1 base, with 14 bases between.

The V and J genes are TRBV9 and TRBJ2-2, with 10 bases fitting TRBD2. Germline assignment: CDR1 SGDLS and CDR2 YYNGEE. V was clipped by 4 bases and J by 5 bases; unmatched bases: 8. CDR3 length: 16 amino acids. The DNA of the CDR3 is TGTGCCAGCAGCCTATCTCAGCGGGGGGGAACCGGGGAGCTGTTTTTT. Translation: CASSLSQRGGTGELFF.

The CDR3 sequence: CASSYSSAGGQNEQFF. CDR3 in DNA: TGTGCCAGCAGTTACTCGTCGGCGGGGGGCCAAAATGAGCAGTTCTTC. This chain joins TRBV6-5 and TRBJ2-1; 8 nucleotides agree with TRBD2. V gave up 0 bases and J gave up 7 bases; unmatched junction bases: 8. CDR1 MNHEY and CDR2 SVGAGI come from the germline V gene. The CDR3 contains 16 residues.

V and J are TRBV9 and TRBJ2-2, with 8 bases aligning to TRBD1. This CDR3 comprises 16 residues. CDR1 SGDLS and CDR2 YYNGEE come from the germline V gene. The ends lost 5 bases at V and 1 base at J; junction bases unmatched: 7. CDR3 sequence reads: CASRPTGTGNTGELFF. CDR3 nucleotides: TGTGCCAGCAGACCCACCGGGACAGGGAACACCGGGGAGCTGTTTTTT.

The rearrangement joins TRBV27 to TRBJ2-7; a possible D gene is TRBD2 (7 bases). Germline CDR1 and CDR2: MNHEY and SMNVEV (reference sequence). The CDR3 is 16 residues long. Trimming pared 4 bases from V and 6 bases from J, leaving 22 bases between. The CDR3 loop reads CASSSSSGGGGSEQYF. DNA of the CDR3: TGTGCCAGCAGTTCCTCCTCGGGGGGAGGGGGTTCCGAGCAGTACTTC.

The V call is TRBV2, the J call TRBJ1-6; 8 bases align to TRBD1. Losses at the gene ends were 5 bases for V and 4 bases for J; bases not matched to a gene: 7. This CDR3 has 16 residues. CDR1 SNHLY and CDR2 FYNNEI come from the germline V gene. The CDR3 DNA sequence: TGTGCCAGCAGTAACGGGACAGGAGTTTATAATTCACCCCTCCACTTT. Its translation: CASSNGTGVYNSPLHF.

Of note for this clone: Other DNA sequences from this sample encode an identical CDR3 as well. This chain uses TRBV27 with TRBJ2-7; D is ambiguous. Germline loops: CDR1 MNHEY, CDR2 SMNVEV (reference sequence). CDR3 length: 12 amino acids. The V and J ends lost 5 bases and 3 bases respectively, with 8 bases between them. The CDR3 nucleotides read TGTGCCAGCAGTGCGGATTACTACGAGCAGTACTTC. Amino acid sequence: CASSADYYEQYF.

V usage is TRBV4-3 and J usage is TRBJ2-3; 7 bases agree with TRBD2. V was clipped by 1 base and J by 1 base; unmatched bases: 8. The germline V gene encodes CDR1 LGHNA and CDR2 YSLEER. CDR3 size: 17 residues. The CDR3 is CASSQGLLAGGTDTQYF. The CDR3 region has the DNA TGCGCCAGCAGCCAAGGTCTTTTGGCGGGAGGCACAGATACGCAGTATTTT.

The genes are TRBV5-1 and TRBJ2-5, with 7 bases matching TRBD1. The J segment lost 1 base and the V segment lost 4 bases, leaving 7 bases of the junction unmatched. The CDR3 totals 15 residues. Germline loops: CDR1 SGHRS, CDR2 YFSETQ. CDR3 amino acids: CASSNLGTAQETQYF. CDR3 sequence (DNA): TGCGCCAGCAGCAACCTGGGGACAGCCCAAGAGACCCAGTACTTC.

This clone was observed a handful of times. The CDR3 DNA sequence: TGTGCCAGCAGTGAGGTTCCAGGGCACGGGGAGCTGTTTTTT. It yields the protein CASSEVPGHGELFF. The chain recombines TRBV6-1 with TRBJ2-2; D may be TRBD1 (5 bases). CDR1 MNHNS and CDR2 SASEGT come from the germline V gene. V was pared by 3 bases and J by 7 bases, with 12 bases between. This CDR3 is 14 amino acids long.